What follows are 9 T cell receptor beta chains derived from one specimen sequenced in a study of blood T cell repertoires in COVID-19. Produced via immunoSEQ multiplex PCR; TCRdb's table is partial and in-frame only. This sample carries 120,000 or so clones, over 75% of them seen once, and the ten largest clones take 16%. Material for sequencing was peripheral blood. The source of these receptors is a woman over 75 with active or convalescent COVID-19.

The rearrangement uses TRBV7-2 and TRBJ1-2, with a tentative D call TRBD1 (5 bases). V was shortened by 1 base and J by 3 bases, with 18 bases between the two germline ends. The CDR3 sequence is 17 residues long. Per germline, CDR1 SGHTA and CDR2 FQGNSA. CDR3 in DNA: TGTGCCAGCAGCTTAGTGCGTGGTAGGGGCTTGGACTATGGCTACACCTTC. Residues: CASSLVRGRGLDYGYTF.

V usage is TRBV28 and J usage is TRBJ2-7; 10 nucleotides align to TRBD2. Germline CDR1 is MDHEN and CDR2 is SYDVKM. This CDR3 has 14 amino acids. The ends lost 7 bases at V and 4 bases at J; junction bases unmatched: 7. The CDR3 region has the DNA TGTGCCAGCACCAAAATAGCGGGAGGTTACGAGCAGTACTTC. Translating gives CASTKIAGGYEQYF.

The CDR3 loop is CASSRGAYYNEQFF. The CDR3 nucleotides are TGCGCCAGCAGCCGTGGAGCTTACTACAATGAGCAGTTCTTC. The chain couples TRBV4-3 to TRBJ2-1, with D hard to call. The CDR3 is made up of 14 amino acids. Trimming removed 4 bases at V and 3 bases at J, with 10 bases between. Germline-derived CDR1 and CDR2 are LGHNA and YSLEER.

This chain uses TRBV24-1 with TRBJ2-5, with 14 bases that match TRBD2. The CDR3 spans 17 residues. The junction had 6 bases not matched to a gene; V was cut back by 2 bases and J by 5 bases. The V gene's germline CDR1 is KGHDR and CDR2 SFDVKD. This chain's CDR3 is CATSDWTSGRSWETQYF. The CDR3, as DNA: TGTGCCACCAGTGATTGGACTAGCGGGAGGTCGTGGGAGACCCAGTACTTC.

This rearrangement joins TRBV28 to TRBJ1-2; D not certain. The germline V gene encodes CDR1 MDHEN and CDR2 SYDVKM. This CDR3 has 12 amino acids. Trimming stripped 5 bases from V and 8 bases from J, with 12 bases between. The CDR3 DNA sequence: TGTGCCAGCAGTCCCCCGAACTGGGGCTACACCTTC. This sequence encodes CASSPPNWGYTF.

The V and J genes are TRBV29-1 and TRBJ2-1; 7 nucleotides line up with TRBD2. V trimming: 7 bases; J trimming: 2 bases; junction bases outside the gene matches: 8. CDR3 length: 14 residues. The germline V gene has CDR1 SQVTM and CDR2 ANQGSEA. CDR3 protein: CSAAGGSAYNEQFF. In DNA form, the CDR3 reads TGCAGCGCTGCTGGCGGGAGTGCCTACAATGAGCAGTTCTTC.

V usage is TRBV2 and J usage is TRBJ2-2; TRBD2 matches 12 bases. Germline assignment: CDR1 SNHLY and CDR2 FYNNEI. CDR3 size: 17 residues. V shed 5 bases, J shed 8 bases, and the junction held 12 bases outside the gene matches. The CDR3 protein is CASSPLAGGPSGGELFF. Here the CDR3 DNA reads TGTGCCAGCAGTCCTCTAGCGGGAGGGCCGAGTGGAGGGGAGCTGTTTTTT.

This chain links TRBV3-1 (or the pseudogene TRBV3-2) with TRBJ2-1; TRBD1 is a possible D gene (5 bases). Per germline, CDR1 LGHDT and CDR2 YNNKEL (reference sequence). The CDR3 is 16 amino acids. Trimming stripped 1 base from V and 10 bases from J, with 20 bases between. The CDR3 region has the DNA TGTGCCAGCAGCCAAGGCGGACCGATCCTACAGGACGAGCAGTTCTTC. Encoded protein: CASSQGGPILQDEQFF.

The rearrangement links TRBV3-1 (or the pseudogene TRBV3-2) to TRBJ1-5; no firm D call. CDR3 length equals 13 residues. V lost 4 bases, J lost 2 bases, and 6 bases lay in between. The V gene's germline CDR1 is LGHDT and CDR2 YNNKEL (reference sequence). CDR3 sequence: CASSPMRNQPQHF. CDR3 bases: TGTGCCAGCAGCCCTATGCGCAATCAGCCCCAGCATTTT.